The 14 T cell receptor beta chains reported below all come from one sample, sequenced in a study of T-cell memory formation after mild COVID-19. TCRdb re-called the 5' RACE reads with MiXCR, one entry per CDR3 protein. The sample lists fewer than 60,000 distinct CDR3 sequences; about 12% were seen once. The sequenced sample was PBMCs or a T cell subset sorted from them (not recorded which). The receptor source for this set is a man aged 18 to 35 who had mild COVID-19 (a few samples of this study predate the infection). Cell type and time point are not known.

The V and J genes are TRBV11-2 and TRBJ1-2, with 8 bases identical to TRBD1. V dropped 5 bases and J dropped 7; count of bases not matched to a gene: 6. The CDR3 runs to 13 residues. Germline loops: CDR1 SGHAT, CDR2 FQNNGV. The CDR3 DNA is TGTGCCAGCAGCCAAGACAGGGGAGGTGGCTACACCTTC. Its protein is CASSQDRGGGYTF.

This chain links TRBV4-1 with TRBJ1-4; TRBD1 aligns across 8 bases. V gave up 2 bases and J gave up 8 bases; unmatched junction bases: 10. CDR1 is MGHRA and CDR2 is YSYEKL in the germline V gene. CDR3 length equals 16 residues. This CDR3 is CASSQRRGQGEEKLFF. DNA for the CDR3: TGCGCCAGCAGCCAACGCCGCGGACAGGGTGAAGAAAAACTGTTTTTT.

CDR3 residues: CASRKVGGNIQYF. The CDR3 DNA is TGTGCCAGCAGAAAGGTCGGCGGGAACATTCAGTACTTC. The rearrangement links TRBV27 to TRBJ2-4; maybe TRBD2 (5 bases). The CDR3 contains 13 residues. Trimming left V 6 bases short and J 7 bases short, with 13 bases between. The V gene's germline CDR1 is MNHEY and CDR2 SMNVEV (reference sequence).

This clonotype was seen a few times. J is TRBJ2-7 and V is TRBV11-2; 8 nucleotides agree with TRBD2. The length of the CDR3 is 15 residues. V lost 5 bases, J lost 5 bases, and 11 bases stayed unmatched. Looked up from germline, CDR1 is SGHAT and CDR2 is FQNNGV. Here the CDR3 DNA reads TGTGCCAGCAGCCCGCGACGGGGGGGGCTGGACGAGCAGTACGTC. Protein sequence: CASSPRRGGLDEQYV.

This clonotype was observed many times. V is TRBV7-2 and J is TRBJ2-7; D is possibly TRBD1 or TRBD2 (5 bases each). CDR3 length: 13 amino acids. Germline loops: CDR1 SGHTA, CDR2 FQGNSA. Trimming stripped 5 bases from V and 3 bases from J, with 11 bases between. CDR3 loop: CASSRDVIYEQYF. DNA for the CDR3: TGTGCCAGCAGCCGGGACGTAATCTACGAGCAGTACTTC.

This clonotype occurred a few times. The chain recombines TRBV20-1 with TRBJ2-7; 7 positions agree with TRBD2. The germline V gene has CDR1 DFQATT and CDR2 SNEGSKA (reference sequence). V shed 0 bases, J shed 8 bases, and the junction held 13 bases outside the gene matches. This CDR3 is built from 15 residues. This CDR3 is CSARDSARGFDQQYV. CDR3 coding DNA: TGCAGTGCTAGAGACTCGGCGCGGGGGTTTGACCAGCAGTACGTC.

The CDR3 is CASTTDRFTEAFF. In DNA form, the CDR3 reads TGCGCCAGCACAACGGACAGGTTCACTGAAGCTTTCTTT. This sequence joins TRBV4-1 and TRBJ1-1; 7 bases are shared with TRBD1. V gave up 7 bases and J gave up 4 bases; unmatched junction bases: 6. The germline V gene has CDR1 MGHRA and CDR2 YSYEKL. CDR3 length equals 13 residues.

The V and J genes are TRBV14 and TRBJ2-5; unclear D gene. Germline CDR1 SGHDN, CDR2 FVKESK. This CDR3 comprises 14 residues. V was trimmed by 1 base and J by 5 bases, leaving 11 bases between them. CDR3 sequence (DNA): TGTGCCAGCAGCCAAGGAACCTCTTGGGAGACCCAGTACTTC. Protein: CASSQGTSWETQYF.

This clonotype was observed a few times. The gene calls are TRBV18 and TRBJ2-2; D call uncertain. In germline, CDR1 is KGHSH, CDR2 LQKENI. Trimming pared 2 bases from V and 4 bases from J, leaving 8 bases between. The CDR3 runs to 14 residues. CDR3 region: CASSPSRSTGELFF. CDR3 nucleotide sequence: TGTGCCAGCTCACCAAGTAGGAGCACCGGGGAGCTGTTTTTT. The variable domain in full, with the rest retrieved from reference TRBV18 and TRBJ2-2, is NAGVMQNPRHLVRRRGQEARLRCSPMKGHSHVYWYRQLPEEGLKFMVYLQKENIIDESGMPKERFSAEFPKEGPSILRIQQVVRGDSAAYFCASSPSRSTGELFFGEGSRLTVL.

This clonotype was observed a handful of times. The chain joins TRBV12-3 or TRBV12-4 to TRBJ1-5, with 8 bases aligning to TRBD1. CDR3 size: 17 residues. J gave up 10 bases and V 3 bases, and 17 bases lay outside the gene matches. CDR3 sequence reads: CASSFFGRGLSEQPQHF. The CDR3 DNA reads as TGTGCCAGCAGTTTTTTCGGCAGGGGGCTTTCAGAACAACCCCAGCATTTT.

This clonotype was counted between two and nine times. The chain uses TRBV9 and TRBJ2-3, with unresolved D. V was clipped by 0 bases and J by 9 bases, with 5 bases between them. The CDR3 loop spans 11 amino acids. From germline, CDR1 is SGDLS and CDR2 YYNGEE. The CDR3 sequence is CASSVVGTQYF. DNA for the CDR3: TGTGCCAGCAGCGTAGTAGGAACGCAGTATTTT.

This clonotype has more than one count but fewer than ten. This sequence joins TRBV20-1 and TRBJ2-7; D perhaps matches TRBD1 (6 bases). V dropped 6 bases and J dropped 2 bases, with 14 bases sitting between them. Germline V gene lookup returns CDR1 DFQATT and CDR2 SNEGSKA (reference sequence). The CDR3 has 13 amino acids. CDR3 sequence reads: CSARTGTTYEQYV. The CDR3 bases are TGCAGTGCCCGAACAGGGACAACCTACGAGCAGTACGTC.

There are a few counts of this clonotype. The rearrangement joins TRBV7-2 to TRBJ2-7, with D perhaps matching TRBD1 or TRBD2 (6 bases each). Germline V lookup: CDR1 SGHTA, CDR2 FQGNSA. The length of the CDR3 is 15 residues. The V end lost 1 base, the J end lost 1 base, and 11 bases lay between the germline ends. This chain's CDR3 is CASSLVGGISYEQYF. The DNA for the CDR3 is TGTGCCAGCAGCTTAGTCGGGGGCATTTCCTACGAGCAGTACTTC.

Only a few counts were recorded for this clonotype. The chain couples TRBV7-2 to TRBJ1-5, with 8 bases aligning to TRBD1. CDR1 is SGHTA, CDR2 FQGNSA, per germline. V lost 5 bases and J lost 11; bases outside the gene matches: 11. The CDR3 has 14 residues. This CDR3 is CASSLGQGPLSQHF. The CDR3 DNA follows: TGTGCCAGCAGCCTTGGACAGGGACCCCTATCCCAGCATTTT.